Included here is one TCR beta chain sequence, with context. The data were obtained in a study of OX40 agonist ivuxolimab in advanced cancers. TCRdb's table, derived via immunoSEQ multiplex PCR, lists solely in-frame clones and lacks some. There are about 33,000 clones in the sample; approximately 89% occur only once, and roughly 1% lies in the top ten. Unmatched junction bases numbered 10, after V lost 3 bases and J lost 1 base. This CDR3 has 18 residues. The germline V gene has CDR1 SGHVS and CDR2 FNYEAQ. The starting material was CD4+ or CD8+ T cells sorted from blood, obtained in a trial of the OX40 agonist ivuxolimab. This sequence joins TRBV7-6 and TRBJ2-2; 8 bases agree with TRBD1. The TCR originated in an adult with an advanced solid tumor such as melanoma, head and neck, liver or kidney cancer. CDR3 residues: CASSFPTGGTRNTGELFF. In nucleotides, the CDR3 is TGTGCCAGCAGCTTCCCAACAGGGGGAACTAGGAACACCGGGGAGCTGTTTTTT.